This T cell receptor beta chain stems from a study of T cell responses to AZD1222 COVID-19 vaccine. Data came from immunoSEQ multiplex PCR; TCRdb stores just in-frame clones and leaves some out. The sample contains 150,000 to 200,000 clones, around 94% of which appear only once. On this clone: Antigen: not known.

V trimming: 0 bases; J trimming: 5 bases; junction bases outside the gene matches: 12. Germline CDR1 is SGHDN and CDR2 is FVKESK. The CDR3 runs to 18 residues. Points from the study as a whole: Baseline seropositivity characterized only a handful of AZD1222 recipients. Repertoires were collected only later (after the peak T cell response had occurred).

The chain employs TRBV14 and TRBJ2-5; 10 bases match TRBD2. Here the sequenced sample was peripheral blood, taken 28 days after the second dose of the MenACWY control vaccine. The receptor comes from an adult who received the MenACWY meningococcal vaccine as a control. The CDR3 is CASSQETAGGPIGETQYF. For the CDR3, the DNA is TGTGCCAGCAGCCAAGAGACAGCGGGAGGGCCGATCGGCGAGACCCAGTACTTC.